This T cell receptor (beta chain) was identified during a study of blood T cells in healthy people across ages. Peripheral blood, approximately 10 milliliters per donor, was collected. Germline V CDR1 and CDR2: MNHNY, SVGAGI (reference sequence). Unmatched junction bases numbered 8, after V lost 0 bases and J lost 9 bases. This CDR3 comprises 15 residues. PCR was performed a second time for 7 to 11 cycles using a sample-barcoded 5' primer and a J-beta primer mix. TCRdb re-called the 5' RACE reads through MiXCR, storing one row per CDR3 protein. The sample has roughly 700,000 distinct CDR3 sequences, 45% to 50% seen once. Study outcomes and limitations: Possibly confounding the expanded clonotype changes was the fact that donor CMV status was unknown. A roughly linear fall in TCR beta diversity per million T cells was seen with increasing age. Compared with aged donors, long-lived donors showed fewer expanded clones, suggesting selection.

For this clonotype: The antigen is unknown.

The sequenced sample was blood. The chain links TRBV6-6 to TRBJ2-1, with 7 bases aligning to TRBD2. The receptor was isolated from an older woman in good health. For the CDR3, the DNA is TGTGCCAGCAGTTACTCTCTGGCGGGAGTTGCTGAGCAGTTCTTC. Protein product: CASSYSLAGVAEQFF.